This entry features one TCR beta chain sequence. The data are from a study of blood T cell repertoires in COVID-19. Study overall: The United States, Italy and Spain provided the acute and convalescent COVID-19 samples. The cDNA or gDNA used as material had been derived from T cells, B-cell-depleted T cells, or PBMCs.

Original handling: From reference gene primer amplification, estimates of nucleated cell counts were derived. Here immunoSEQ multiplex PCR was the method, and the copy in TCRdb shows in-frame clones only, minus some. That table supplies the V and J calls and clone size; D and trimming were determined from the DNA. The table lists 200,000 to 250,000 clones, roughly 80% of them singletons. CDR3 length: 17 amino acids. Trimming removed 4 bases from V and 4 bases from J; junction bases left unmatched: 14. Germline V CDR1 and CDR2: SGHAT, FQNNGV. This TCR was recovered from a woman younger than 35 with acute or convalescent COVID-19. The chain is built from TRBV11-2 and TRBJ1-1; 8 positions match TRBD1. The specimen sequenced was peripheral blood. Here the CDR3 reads CASSYRGQGWLGTEAFF. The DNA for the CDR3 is TGTGCCAGCAGCTACCGAGGACAGGGTTGGTTAGGCACTGAAGCTTTCTTT.